This TCR beta chain was obtained from a study of blood T cell repertoires in COVID-19. Turning to the study itself: The United States, Italy and Spain were the sources of the acute and convalescent COVID-19 samples. T cells, B-cell-depleted T cells, or PBMCs provided the cDNA or gDNA that served as material.

Germline V lookup: CDR1 SGHRS, CDR2 YFSETQ. There are 15 residues in the CDR3. V dropped 7 bases and J dropped 1; count of bases not matched to a gene: 8. Method: immunoSEQ multiplex PCR; TCRdb's copy keeps in-frame clones and lacks some. The table records approximately 150,000 clones, under 95% of them present only once. This TCR derives from a man aged 55 to 70 with active or convalescent COVID-19. The chain carries TRBV5-1 and TRBJ1-1, with 9 bases aligning to TRBD1. The sequenced material came from peripheral blood. Here the CDR3 reads CASSGQGIGNTEAFF. CDR3 bases: TGCGCCAGCTCTGGACAGGGGATTGGGAACACTGAAGCTTTCTTT. Variable domain in full (rest from reference TRBV5-1 and TRBJ1-1): KAGVTQTPRYLIKTRGQQVTLSCSPISGHRSVSWYQQTPGQGLQFLFEYFSETQRNKGNFPGRFSGRQFSNSRSEMNVSTLELGDSALYLCASSGQGIGNTEAFFGQGTRLTVV.